Below, 9 T cell receptor beta chains from the same sample are listed, as sequenced in a study of T cell responses to AZD1222 COVID-19 vaccine (dated by TCRdb to the early 2020s). The library was generated by the immunoSEQ multiplex PCR assay. The table was pulled from immuneACCESS by TCRdb, which kept in-frame rearrangements only. Such tables lose some clones; where checked, under half of the loss comes from unresolved V genes, and the rest has no known cause. For this sample the table gives some 130,000 clones, of which under 90% were detected only once. More than 20% of the sample comes from the top ten. This sample's time point label indicates: baseline before first vaccination. The input for sequencing was peripheral blood, taken on day 0 of AZD1222 vaccination. The receptor set was obtained from an adult in good health.

This clone was detected a few times. This chain joins TRBV27 and TRBJ1-4; D is unresolved. Deletions cut 1 base from V and 2 bases from J, with 5 bases between. Germline assignment: CDR1 MNHEY and CDR2 SMNVEV (reference sequence). This CDR3 is 14 amino acids long. CDR3 region: CASSLYGTNEKLFF. CDR3 DNA: TGTGCCAGCAGTTTATATGGTACTAATGAAAAACTGTTTTTT. The variable domain in full, completed from reference TRBV27 and TRBJ1-4, reads EAQVTQNPRYLITVTGKKLTVTCSQNMNHEYMSWYRQDPGLGLRQIYYSMNVEVTDKGDVPEGYKVSRKEKRNFPLILESPSPNQTSLYFCASSLYGTNEKLFFGSGTQLSVL.

The rearrangement joins TRBV11-1 to TRBJ2-1; D is ambiguous. CDR1 is SGHAT and CDR2 is FQDESV in the germline V gene (reference sequence). The CDR3 has 12 amino acids. Trimming left V 3 bases short and J 6 bases short, with 6 bases between. The CDR3 coding sequence is TGTGCCAGCAGCTTTAGTGGCAATGAGCAGTTCTTC. Its translation: CASSFSGNEQFF.

The chain is built from TRBV10-3 and TRBJ1-5; 7 nucleotides align to TRBD1. V lost 6 bases and J lost 4; bases outside the gene matches: 9. The CDR3 loop spans 15 amino acids. The germline V gene encodes CDR1 ENHRY and CDR2 SYGVKD. CDR3 sequence (DNA): TGTGCCATCAGCGGTACAGGGGTGGGGAATCAGCCCCAGCATTTT. Its translation is CAISGTGVGNQPQHF.

Here the CDR3 DNA reads TGTGCCAGCAGCGTTGGGGACAGAAACTACGAGCAGTACTTC. This encodes CASSVGDRNYEQYF. The rearrangement uses TRBV9 and TRBJ2-7; TRBD1 aligns across 7 bases. CDR1 and CDR2 (germline): SGDLS, YYNGEE. The CDR3 length is 14 residues. V dropped 2 bases and J dropped 3; count of bases not matched to a gene: 5.

This rearrangement joins TRBV5-8 to TRBJ1-2, with 8 positions matching TRBD1. This CDR3 is built from 15 residues. V trimming: 5 bases; J trimming: 5 bases; junction bases outside the gene matches: 11. CDR1 and CDR2 from the germline V gene are SGHTS and YDEGEE. CDR3 protein: CASRADRVLGYGYTF. As DNA, the CDR3 is TGTGCCAGCAGGGCGGACAGGGTACTAGGGTATGGCTACACCTTC.

The genes are TRBV12-2 and TRBJ2-5; the D call in the table, TRBD2, was not verified against the DNA. TRBV12-2 is a listed pseudogene. This CDR3 is 17 amino acids long. Here the CDR3 DNA reads TGTGCAAGTCGCTCCCCAGGGGTAGCGGGGGGGCGAGAGACCCAGTACTTC. The encoded protein is CASRSPGVAGGRETQYF.

This clone is a singleton in its sample. The chain is built from TRBV7-2 and TRBJ1-4; the match to TRBD1 covers 8 bases. Trimming removed 3 bases from V and 7 bases from J; junction bases left unmatched: 7. CDR1 and CDR2 from the germline V gene are SGHTA and FQGNSA. This CDR3 spans 15 amino acids. This chain's CDR3 is CASSFGDRMTEKLFF. In DNA, the CDR3 is TGTGCCAGCAGCTTTGGGGACAGGATGACTGAAAAACTGTTTTTT.

This clone was picked up one time. V usage is TRBV7-6 and J usage is TRBJ1-1; D is ambiguous. Between the trimmed V and J ends, which lost 4 bases and 10 bases, there was a span of 7 bases. The CDR3 covers 10 residues. Germline V lookup: CDR1 SGHVS, CDR2 FNYEAQ. CDR3 sequence (DNA): TGTGCCAGCAGCTCCTATCGAGCTTTCTTT. Protein product: CASSSYRAFF.

The chain carries TRBV6-5 and TRBJ1-1; a possible D gene is TRBD1 (6 bases). Germline V gene lookup returns CDR1 MNHEY and CDR2 SVGAGI. The germline V and J ends were trimmed by 2 bases and 4 bases, with 14 bases remaining between them. This CDR3 is built from 15 residues. DNA for the CDR3: TGTGCCAGCAGTTACGCTGGGGGCGAGGGCACTGAAGCTTTCTTT. Protein sequence: CASSYAGGEGTEAFF.